The entry below gives a single T cell receptor beta chain sequence along with its context. No antigen is known for it. This CDR3 is built from 14 residues. CDR1 is PRHDT, CDR2 FYEKMQ, per germline (reference sequence). Unmatched junction bases numbered 3, after V lost 6 bases and J lost 6 bases. This sample was included in a study of T cell responses to AZD1222 COVID-19 vaccine. The study pooled second doses at about 4 or about 12 weeks. Profiling relied on immunoSEQ multiplex PCR, and the TCRdb table lists in-frame clones only, not all of them. The repertoire holds more than 150,000 clones, with 85% to 95% as singletons. Points from the study as a whole: Across the whole spike, CD4 TCRs peaked at regions 160-218 and 743-854.

The origin of this receptor is an adult who received the AZD1222 COVID-19 vaccine. The V call is TRBV13, the J call TRBJ1-6, with 9 positions matching TRBD1. The input for sequencing was peripheral blood, taken 28 days after the second AZD1222 dose. The CDR3, as DNA: TGTGCCAGCAGACAGGGGGCGCCTAATTCACCCCTCCACTTT. As protein: CASRQGAPNSPLHF.